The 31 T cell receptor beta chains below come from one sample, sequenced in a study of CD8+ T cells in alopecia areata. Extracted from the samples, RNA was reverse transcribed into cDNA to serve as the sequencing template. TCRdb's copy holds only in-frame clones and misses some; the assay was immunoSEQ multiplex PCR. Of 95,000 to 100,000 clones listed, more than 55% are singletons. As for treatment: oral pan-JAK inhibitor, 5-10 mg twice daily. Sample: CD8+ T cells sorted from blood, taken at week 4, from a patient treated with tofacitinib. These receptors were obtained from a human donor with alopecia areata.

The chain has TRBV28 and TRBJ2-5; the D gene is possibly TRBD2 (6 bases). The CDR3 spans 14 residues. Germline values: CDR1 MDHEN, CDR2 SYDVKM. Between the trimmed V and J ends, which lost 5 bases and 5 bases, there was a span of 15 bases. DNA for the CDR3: TGTGCCAGCAGTCCCCCTTCTAGCGTCGAGACCCAGTACTTC. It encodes CASSPPSSVETQYF.

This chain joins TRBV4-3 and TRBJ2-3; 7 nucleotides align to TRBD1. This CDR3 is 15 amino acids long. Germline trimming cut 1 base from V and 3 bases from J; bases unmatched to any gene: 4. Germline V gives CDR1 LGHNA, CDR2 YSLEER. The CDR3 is CASSQVAGGTDTQYF. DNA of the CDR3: TGCGCCAGCAGCCAAGTGGCAGGGGGTACAGATACGCAGTATTTT.

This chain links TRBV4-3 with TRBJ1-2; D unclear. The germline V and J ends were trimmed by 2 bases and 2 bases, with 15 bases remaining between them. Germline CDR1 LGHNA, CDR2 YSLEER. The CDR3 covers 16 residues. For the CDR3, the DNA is TGCGCCAGCAGCCAACACCCGGTAGGAGGGAACTATGGCTACACCTTC. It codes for CASSQHPVGGNYGYTF.

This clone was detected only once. Written as DNA, the CDR3 is TGCAGCGGATCCGGGACCGAGAACACCGGGGAGCTGTTTTTT. Translation gives CSGSGTENTGELFF. The chain joins TRBV29-1 to TRBJ2-2, with D perhaps TRBD1 or TRBD2 (5 bases each). Germline assignment: CDR1 SQVTM and CDR2 ANQGSEA. V was pared by 7 bases and J by 1 base, with 13 bases between. The CDR3 has 14 amino acids.

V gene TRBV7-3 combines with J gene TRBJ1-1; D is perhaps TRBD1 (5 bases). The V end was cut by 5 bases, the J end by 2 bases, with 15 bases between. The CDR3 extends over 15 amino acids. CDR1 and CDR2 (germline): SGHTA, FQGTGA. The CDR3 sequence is CASSLSGRGNTEAFF. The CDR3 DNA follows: TGTGCCAGCAGCCTCTCAGGGAGGGGTAACACTGAAGCTTTCTTT.

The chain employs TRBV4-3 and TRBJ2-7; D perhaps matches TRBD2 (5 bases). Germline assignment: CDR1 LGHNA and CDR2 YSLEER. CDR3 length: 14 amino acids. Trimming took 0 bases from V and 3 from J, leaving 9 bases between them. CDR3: CASSQESSDYEQYF. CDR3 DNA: TGCGCCAGCAGCCAAGAGAGTAGCGACTACGAGCAGTACTTC.

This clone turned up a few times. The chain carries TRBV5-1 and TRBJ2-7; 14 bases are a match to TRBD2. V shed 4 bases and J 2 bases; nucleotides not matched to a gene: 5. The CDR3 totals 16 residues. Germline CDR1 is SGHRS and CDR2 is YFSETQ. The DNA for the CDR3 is TGCGCCAGCAGCGGCGGGACTAGCGGGAGCGCCTACGAGCAGTACTTC. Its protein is CASSGGTSGSAYEQYF.

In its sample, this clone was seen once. The CDR3 loop is CASSQVGLAPYTSYNEQFF. The CDR3 DNA reads as TGCGCCAGCAGCCAAGTAGGACTAGCGCCATACACCTCCTACAATGAGCAGTTCTTC. The V gene is TRBV4-3, the J gene TRBJ2-1, with TRBD2 matching over 9 bases. V lost 1 base and J lost 0; bases outside the gene matches: 10. The germline CDR1 and CDR2 sequences are LGHNA and YSLEER. The CDR3 consists of 19 residues.

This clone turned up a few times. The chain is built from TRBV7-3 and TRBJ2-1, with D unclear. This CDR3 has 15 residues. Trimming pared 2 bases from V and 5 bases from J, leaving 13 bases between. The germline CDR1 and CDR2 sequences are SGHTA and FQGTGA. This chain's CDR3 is CASSLEGAFDNEQFF. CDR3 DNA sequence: TGTGCCAGCAGCTTAGAAGGTGCGTTTGACAATGAGCAGTTCTTC.

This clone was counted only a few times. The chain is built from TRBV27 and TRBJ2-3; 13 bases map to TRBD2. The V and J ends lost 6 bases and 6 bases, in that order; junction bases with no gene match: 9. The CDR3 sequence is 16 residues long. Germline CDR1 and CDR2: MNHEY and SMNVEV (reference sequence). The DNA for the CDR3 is TGTGCCAGCAGCCGAAGACTAGCGGGGGGCCCCGATACGCAGTATTTT. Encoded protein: CASSRRLAGGPDTQYF.

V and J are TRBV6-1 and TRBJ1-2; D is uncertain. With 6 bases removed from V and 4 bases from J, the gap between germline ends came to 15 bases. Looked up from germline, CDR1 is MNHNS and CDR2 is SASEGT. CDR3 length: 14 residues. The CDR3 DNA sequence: TGTGCCAGCAGGAAAAAAAGACCGAGCTATGGCTACACCTTC. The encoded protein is CASRKKRPSYGYTF.

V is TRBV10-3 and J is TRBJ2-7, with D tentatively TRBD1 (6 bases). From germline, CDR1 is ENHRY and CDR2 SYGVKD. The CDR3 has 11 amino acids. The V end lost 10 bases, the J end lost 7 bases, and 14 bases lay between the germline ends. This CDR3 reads CATQGPGEQYF. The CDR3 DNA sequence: TGTGCCACCCAGGGGCCGGGGGAGCAGTACTTC.

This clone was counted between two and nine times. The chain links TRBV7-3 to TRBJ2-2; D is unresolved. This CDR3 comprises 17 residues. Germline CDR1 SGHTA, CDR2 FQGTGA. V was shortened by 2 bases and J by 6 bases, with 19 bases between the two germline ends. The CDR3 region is CASSLDGLTNVAGELFF. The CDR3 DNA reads TGTGCCAGCAGCTTAGATGGCCTAACTAATGTGGCCGGGGAGCTGTTTTTT.

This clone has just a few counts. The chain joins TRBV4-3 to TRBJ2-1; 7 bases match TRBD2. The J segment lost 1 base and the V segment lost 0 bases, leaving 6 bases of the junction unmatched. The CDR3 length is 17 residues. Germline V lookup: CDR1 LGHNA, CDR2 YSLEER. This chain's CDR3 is CASSQDLSGASYNEQFF. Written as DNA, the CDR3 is TGCGCCAGCAGCCAAGATCTGAGCGGGGCTTCCTACAATGAGCAGTTCTTC.

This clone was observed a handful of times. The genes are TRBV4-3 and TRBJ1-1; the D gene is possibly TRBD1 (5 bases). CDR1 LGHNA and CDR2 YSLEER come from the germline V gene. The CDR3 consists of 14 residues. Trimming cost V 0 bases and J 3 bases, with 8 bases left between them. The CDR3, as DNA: TGCGCCAGCAGCCAAGACAGGGCAGACACTGAAGCTTTCTTT. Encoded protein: CASSQDRADTEAFF.

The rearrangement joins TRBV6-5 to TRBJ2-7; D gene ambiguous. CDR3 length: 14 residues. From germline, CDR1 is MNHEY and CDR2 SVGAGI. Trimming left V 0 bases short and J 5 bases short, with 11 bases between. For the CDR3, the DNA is TGTGCCAGCAGTTACTCGCAAGTTGGCGACGAGCAGTACTTC. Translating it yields CASSYSQVGDEQYF.

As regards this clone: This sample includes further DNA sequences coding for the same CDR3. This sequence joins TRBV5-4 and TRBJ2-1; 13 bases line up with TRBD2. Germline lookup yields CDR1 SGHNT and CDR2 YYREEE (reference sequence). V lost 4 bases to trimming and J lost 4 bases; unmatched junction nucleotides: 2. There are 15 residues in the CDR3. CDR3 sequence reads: CASSPLAGGYNEQFF. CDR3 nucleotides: TGTGCCAGCAGCCCACTAGCGGGGGGGTACAATGAGCAGTTCTTC.

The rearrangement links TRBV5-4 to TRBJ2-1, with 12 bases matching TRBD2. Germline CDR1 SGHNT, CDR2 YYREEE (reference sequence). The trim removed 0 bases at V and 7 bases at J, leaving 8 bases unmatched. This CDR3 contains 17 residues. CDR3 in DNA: TGTGCCAGCAGCTTGGTACCTAGCGGGGGGGTACCGAATGAGCAGTTCTTC. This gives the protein CASSLVPSGGVPNEQFF.

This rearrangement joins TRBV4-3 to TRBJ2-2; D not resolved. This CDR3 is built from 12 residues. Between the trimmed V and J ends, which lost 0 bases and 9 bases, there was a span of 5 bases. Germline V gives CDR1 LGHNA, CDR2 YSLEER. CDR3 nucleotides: TGCGCCAGCAGCCAAGATGGGAGGGAGCTGTTTTTT. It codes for CASSQDGRELFF.

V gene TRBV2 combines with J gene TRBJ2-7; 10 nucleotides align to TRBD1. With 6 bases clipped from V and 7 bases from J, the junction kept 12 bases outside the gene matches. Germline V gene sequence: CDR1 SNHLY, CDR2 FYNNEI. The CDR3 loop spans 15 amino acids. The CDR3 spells CASRETGTGAREQYF. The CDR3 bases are TGTGCCAGCAGGGAAACCGGGACAGGGGCGAGGGAGCAGTACTTC.

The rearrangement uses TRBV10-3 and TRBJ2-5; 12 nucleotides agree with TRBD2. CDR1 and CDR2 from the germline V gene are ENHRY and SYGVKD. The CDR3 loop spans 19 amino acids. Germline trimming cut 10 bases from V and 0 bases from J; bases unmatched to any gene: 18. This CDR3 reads CATREGMTSGGPYQETQYF. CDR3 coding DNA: TGTGCCACGAGGGAGGGGATGACTAGCGGGGGACCGTACCAAGAGACCCAGTACTTC.

This chain's CDR3 is CASSMGPLYEQYF. As DNA, the CDR3 is TGTGCCAGTAGTATGGGACCTCTCTACGAGCAGTACTTC. The chain joins TRBV19 to TRBJ2-7; D could derive from TRBD1 or TRBD2 (5 bases each). This CDR3 has 13 residues. Germline V CDR1 and CDR2: LNHDA, SQIVND (reference sequence). Deletions cut 3 bases from V and 3 bases from J, with 9 bases between. Drawing the rest from reference TRBV19 and TRBJ2-7, the complete variable domain is DGGITQSPKYLFRKEGQNVTLSCEQNLNHDAMYWYRQDPGQGLRLIYYSQIVNDFQKGDIAEGYSVSREKKESFPLTVTSAQKNPTAFYLCASSMGPLYEQYFGPGTRLTVT.

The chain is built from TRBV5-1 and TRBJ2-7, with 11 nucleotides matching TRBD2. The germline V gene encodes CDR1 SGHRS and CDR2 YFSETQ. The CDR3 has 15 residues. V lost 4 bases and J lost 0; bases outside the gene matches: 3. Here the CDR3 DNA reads TGCGCCAGCAGCATCGGACTAGCGGGCTCCTACGAGCAGTACTTC. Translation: CASSIGLAGSYEQYF. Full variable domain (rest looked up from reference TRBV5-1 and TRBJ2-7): KAGVTQTPRYLIKTRGQQVTLSCSPISGHRSVSWYQQTPGQGLQFLFEYFSETQRNKGNFPGRFSGRQFSNSRSEMNVSTLELGDSALYLCASSIGLAGSYEQYFGPGTRLTVT.

CDR3 amino acids: CAWSVQPTEAFF. DNA of the CDR3: TGTGCCTGGAGTGTACAGCCCACTGAAGCTTTCTTT. This chain links TRBV30 with TRBJ1-1; D is unresolved. Trimming removed 0 bases from V and 4 bases from J, with 6 bases in between. Germline CDR1 and CDR2: GTSNPN and SVGIG (reference sequence). CDR3 length: 12 amino acids.

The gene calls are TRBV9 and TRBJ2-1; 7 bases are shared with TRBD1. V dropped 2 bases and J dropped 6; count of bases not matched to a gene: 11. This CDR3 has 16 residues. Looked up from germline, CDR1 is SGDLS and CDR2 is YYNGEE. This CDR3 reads CASSVDRVTGGNEQFF. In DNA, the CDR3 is TGTGCCAGCAGCGTCGACAGGGTGACAGGCGGCAATGAGCAGTTCTTC. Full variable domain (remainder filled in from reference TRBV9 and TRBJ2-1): DSGVTQTPKHLITATGQRVTLRCSPRSGDLSVYWYQQSLDQGLQFLIQYYNGEERAKGNILERFSAQQFPDLHSELNLSSLELGDSALYFCASSVDRVTGGNEQFFGPGTRLTVL.

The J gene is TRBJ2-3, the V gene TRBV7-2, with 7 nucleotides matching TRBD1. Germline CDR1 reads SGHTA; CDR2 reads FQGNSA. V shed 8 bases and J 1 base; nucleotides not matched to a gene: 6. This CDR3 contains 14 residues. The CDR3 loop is CASELGQGTDTQYF. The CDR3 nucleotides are TGTGCCAGCGAACTAGGACAGGGCACAGATACGCAGTATTTT.

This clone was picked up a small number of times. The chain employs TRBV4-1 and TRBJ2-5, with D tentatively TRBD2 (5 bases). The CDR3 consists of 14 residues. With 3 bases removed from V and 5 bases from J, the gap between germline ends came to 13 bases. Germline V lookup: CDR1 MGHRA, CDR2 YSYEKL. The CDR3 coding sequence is TGCGCCAGCAGCCACGGGATCTTGGGGGAGACCCAGTACTTC. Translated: CASSHGILGETQYF.

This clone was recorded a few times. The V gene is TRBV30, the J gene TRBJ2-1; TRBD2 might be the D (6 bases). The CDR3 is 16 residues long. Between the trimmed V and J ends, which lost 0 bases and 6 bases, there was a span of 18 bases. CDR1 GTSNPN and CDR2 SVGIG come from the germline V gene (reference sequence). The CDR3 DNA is TGTGCCTGGAGTGTAGGCCTGGGGGGAAATTCCAATGAGCAGTTCTTC. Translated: CAWSVGLGGNSNEQFF. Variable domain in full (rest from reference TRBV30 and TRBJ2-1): SQTIHQWPATLVQPVGSPLSLECTVEGTSNPNLYWYRQAAGRGLQLLFYSVGIGQISSEVPQNLSASRPQDRQFILSSKKLLLSDSGFYLCAWSVGLGGNSNEQFFGPGTRLTVL.

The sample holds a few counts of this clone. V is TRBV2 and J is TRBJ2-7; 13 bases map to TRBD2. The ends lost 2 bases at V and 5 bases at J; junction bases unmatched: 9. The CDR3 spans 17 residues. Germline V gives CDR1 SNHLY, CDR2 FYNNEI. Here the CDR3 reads CASSESPAGLAGHEQYF. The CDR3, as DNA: TGTGCCAGCAGTGAATCGCCGGCGGGACTAGCGGGGCACGAGCAGTACTTC.

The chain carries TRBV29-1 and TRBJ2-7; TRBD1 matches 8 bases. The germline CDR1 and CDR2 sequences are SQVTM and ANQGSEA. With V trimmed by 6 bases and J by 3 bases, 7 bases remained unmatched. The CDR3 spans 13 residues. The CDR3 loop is CSVETGVDYEQYF. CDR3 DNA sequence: TGCAGCGTGGAGACAGGGGTTGACTACGAGCAGTACTTC.

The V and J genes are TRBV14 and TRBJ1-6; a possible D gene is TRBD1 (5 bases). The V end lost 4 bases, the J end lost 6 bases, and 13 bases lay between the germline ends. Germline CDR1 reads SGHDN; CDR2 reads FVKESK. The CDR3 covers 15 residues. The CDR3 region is CASSPPGRSNSPLHF. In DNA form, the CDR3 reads TGTGCCAGCAGCCCACCGGGACGGAGTAATTCACCCCTCCACTTT.